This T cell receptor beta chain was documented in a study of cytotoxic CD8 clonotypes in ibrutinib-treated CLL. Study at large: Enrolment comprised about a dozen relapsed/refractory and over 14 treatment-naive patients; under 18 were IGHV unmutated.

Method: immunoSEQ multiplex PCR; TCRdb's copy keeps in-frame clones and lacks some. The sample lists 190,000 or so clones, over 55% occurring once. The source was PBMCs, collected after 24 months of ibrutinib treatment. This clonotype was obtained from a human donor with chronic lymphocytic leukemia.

The CDR3 is CASSTGVNTYEQYF. DNA for the CDR3: TGTGCCAGCAGTACAGGGGTTAATACCTACGAGCAGTACTTC. The chain links TRBV2 to TRBJ2-7; 7 bases fit TRBD1. This CDR3 has 14 amino acids. The V and J ends lost 5 bases and 2 bases, in that order; junction bases with no gene match: 6. Germline V gene sequence: CDR1 SNHLY, CDR2 FYNNEI.